Below, 27 T cell receptor beta chains from the same sample are listed, as sequenced in a study of T cell repertoires in cytomegalovirus infection. TCRdb re-called the reads through MiXCR, storing one row per CDR3 protein. The repertoire holds 200,000 or so distinct CDR3 sequences, with 28% as singletons. The specimen was PBMCs. These receptors were obtained from a human donor in good health (CMV status not recorded). Some clones in this sample may be carry-over from other donors' samples.

This clonotype was recorded at least ten times. The chain carries TRBV7-2 and TRBJ1-5; D call uncertain. The ends were cut back, 2 bases at V and 0 bases at J, with 11 bases in the middle. CDR3 length: 16 amino acids. Per germline, CDR1 SGHTA and CDR2 FQGNSA. The CDR3 spells CASSLSPGYSNQPQHF. As DNA, the CDR3 is TGTGCCAGCAGCTTATCCCCTGGATATAGCAATCAGCCCCAGCATTTT.

This clonotype was counted only a few times. The rearrangement joins TRBV30 to TRBJ2-4; tentatively, D is TRBD2 (6 bases). Germline lookup yields CDR1 GTSNPN and CDR2 SVGIG (reference sequence). Between the trimmed V and J ends, which lost 2 bases and 3 bases, there was a span of 17 bases. The CDR3 runs to 16 residues. This chain's CDR3 is CAWSSTGGLVKNIQYF. The CDR3 DNA sequence: TGTGCCTGGAGTTCTACTGGGGGACTGGTCAAAAACATTCAGTACTTC. Looking up the rest from reference TRBV30 and TRBJ2-4 gives the full variable domain: SQTIHQWPATLVQPVGSPLSLECTVEGTSNPNLYWYRQAAGRGLQLLFYSVGIGQISSEVPQNLSASRPQDRQFILSSKKLLLSDSGFYLCAWSSTGGLVKNIQYFGAGTRLSVL.

Ten or more counts support this clonotype. This sequence joins TRBV7-2 and TRBJ1-5, with TRBD1 matching over 10 bases. In germline, CDR1 is SGHTA, CDR2 FQGNSA. V was clipped by 2 bases and J by 10 bases; unmatched bases: 5. CDR3 length: 14 residues. CDR3 amino acids: CASSLRDRGSPQHF. The CDR3 coding sequence is TGTGCCAGCAGCTTACGGGACAGGGGCTCACCCCAGCATTTT.

This sequence joins TRBV2 and TRBJ1-1; TRBD1 is a possible D gene (6 bases). V was shortened by 8 bases and J by 5 bases, with 18 bases between the two germline ends. The CDR3 spans 14 residues. Per germline, CDR1 SNHLY and CDR2 FYNNEI. The chain's CDR3 is CASHRDTGRTEAFF. The CDR3 region has the DNA TGTGCCAGCCACCGGGACACCGGGCGGACTGAAGCTTTCTTT.

The V call is TRBV28, the J call TRBJ1-1; possibly TRBD1 for D (5 bases). CDR1 and CDR2 (germline): MDHEN, SYDVKM. Trimming removed 8 bases at V and 1 base at J, with 11 bases between. This CDR3 spans 13 amino acids. In DNA, the CDR3 is TGTGCCAGCTGGAACAGGCCGAACACTGAAGCTTTCTTT. It encodes CASWNRPNTEAFF.

This clonotype was counted only a few times. The rearrangement uses TRBV10-3 and TRBJ1-5; TRBD1 agrees at 9 bases. The CDR3 consists of 21 residues. The junction had 20 bases not matched to a gene; V was cut back by 3 bases and J by 2 bases. The germline V gene encodes CDR1 ENHRY and CDR2 SYGVKD. Here the CDR3 DNA reads TGTGCCATCAGTGAATCATCCGGACAGGGGATATTTGGGAGGCGCAATCAGCCCCAGCATTTT. This encodes CAISESSGQGIFGRRNQPQHF.

The table lists this clonotype with a few counts. The rearrangement links TRBV6-5 to TRBJ2-5; 7 bases line up with TRBD1. V was clipped by 5 bases and J by 1 base; unmatched bases: 10. The CDR3 has 16 amino acids. The germline V gene encodes CDR1 MNHEY and CDR2 SVGAGI. CDR3 bases: TGTGCCAGCAGTAAAAGTGGACAGGCGGCCCAAGAGACCCAGTACTTC. Translation gives CASSKSGQAAQETQYF.

The rearrangement joins TRBV6-5 to TRBJ1-1, with D perhaps matching TRBD1 (6 bases). Germline CDR1 and CDR2: MNHEY and SVGAGI. Trimming removed 2 bases from V and 1 base from J, with 14 bases in between. This CDR3 spans 16 amino acids. CDR3 DNA sequence: TGTGCCAGCAGTTACCTCAGGGGCGCGGGGAACACTGAAGCTTTCTTT. Translated, it gives CASSYLRGAGNTEAFF.

This clonotype was seen at least ten times. The chain is built from TRBV12-3 or TRBV12-4 and TRBJ2-5, with a possible D match to TRBD2 (6 bases). This CDR3 has 14 amino acids. Between the trimmed V and J ends, which lost 0 bases and 4 bases, there was a span of 9 bases. For the CDR3, the DNA is TGTGCCAGCAGTTTAGCCGGGGGATCAGAGACCCAGTACTTC. Translated, it gives CASSLAGGSETQYF.

J is TRBJ1-1 and V is TRBV20-1; the D gene is possibly TRBD1 (5 bases). The germline V and J ends were trimmed by 3 bases and 0 bases, with 17 bases remaining between them. The CDR3 covers 16 residues. Germline assignment: CDR1 DFQATT and CDR2 SNEGSKA (reference sequence). CDR3 DNA: TGCAGTGCTAGTCCCGTAGCAGGGTGGATGAACACTGAAGCTTTCTTT. Its translation is CSASPVAGWMNTEAFF.

V is TRBV6-6 and J is TRBJ1-1; D not resolved. Trimming pared 5 bases from V and 5 bases from J, leaving 15 bases between. Germline loops: CDR1 MNHNY, CDR2 SVGAGI (reference sequence). The CDR3 runs to 14 residues. The chain's CDR3 is CASSSNTRRTEAFF. CDR3 DNA sequence: TGTGCCAGCAGTAGTAATACCCGGCGGACTGAAGCTTTCTTT.

This clonotype turned up a few times. V is TRBV4-1 and J is TRBJ2-2, with D perhaps TRBD1 (6 bases). Germline CDR1 reads MGHRA; CDR2 reads YSYEKL. This CDR3 contains 16 residues. The V end was cut by 0 bases, the J end by 0 bases, with 8 bases between. CDR3 protein: CASSQDKGANTGELFF. CDR3 nucleotides: TGCGCCAGCAGCCAAGATAAGGGGGCGAACACCGGGGAGCTGTTTTTT.

A few counts support this clonotype. This chain connects TRBV7-2 to TRBJ2-7; 9 bases are shared with TRBD2. Germline lookup yields CDR1 SGHTA and CDR2 FQGNSA. After removal of 5 bases from V and 2 bases from J, the junction contained 7 bases not matched to a gene. CDR3 length: 15 residues. The CDR3 DNA reads as TGTGCCAGCAGCCAACGGGCGGGGGGGCCCTACGAGCAGTACTTC. This sequence encodes CASSQRAGGPYEQYF.

This clonotype is judged medium-sized (0.01 to 0.1%). The J gene is TRBJ2-7, the V gene TRBV3-1; possible D gene TRBD2, 6 bases. The CDR3 contains 15 residues. The ends were cut back, 9 bases at V and 2 bases at J, with 20 bases in the middle. Per germline, CDR1 LGHDT and CDR2 YNNKEL (reference sequence). Here the CDR3 DNA reads TGTGCCAGTTCGCGGACTAATGAATATCCCTACGAGCAGTACTTC. Its translation: CASSRTNEYPYEQYF.

This clonotype was seen only a few times. The chain has TRBV12-3 or TRBV12-4 and TRBJ2-1, with 8 nucleotides matching TRBD1. V gave up 4 bases and J gave up 12 bases; unmatched junction bases: 8. CDR3 length: 13 residues. The CDR3 coding sequence is TGTGCCAGCAGTTATACCGGGACAGGACGGCAGTTCTTC. Protein sequence: CASSYTGTGRQFF.

V gene TRBV5-4 combines with J gene TRBJ1-1; TRBD1 agrees at 10 bases. V shed 0 bases and J 5 bases; nucleotides not matched to a gene: 1. This CDR3 has 14 amino acids. Germline assignment: CDR1 SGHNT and CDR2 YYREEE (reference sequence). CDR3 bases: TGTGCCAGCAGCTTGGGGGACAGGGGTACTGAAGCTTTCTTT. Protein product: CASSLGDRGTEAFF.

The J gene is TRBJ1-6, the V gene TRBV7-2; 7 nucleotides agree with TRBD1. Germline V gene data show CDR1 as SGHTA and CDR2 as FQGNSA. This CDR3 is built from 16 residues. V was pared by 1 base and J by 9 bases, with 9 bases of the junction left unmatched. The CDR3 spells CASSLGAGGDTSPLHF. The CDR3 DNA reads TGTGCCAGCAGCTTAGGGGCAGGGGGAGATACTTCACCCCTCCACTTT.

This clonotype appeared a few times. The J gene is TRBJ2-3, the V gene TRBV6-5; 9 nucleotides line up with TRBD2. Germline V lookup: CDR1 MNHEY, CDR2 SVGAGI. This CDR3 spans 14 amino acids. V lost 8 bases, J lost 5 bases, and 8 bases stayed unmatched. DNA for the CDR3: TGTGCCAGCGGGCGGCGGGGGGGCCAAGATACGCAGTATTTT. Amino acids: CASGRRGGQDTQYF.

This chain uses TRBV7-2 with TRBJ1-6; no clear D. V was pared by 4 bases and J by 9 bases, with 13 bases between. The CDR3 totals 14 residues. Germline V lookup: CDR1 SGHTA, CDR2 FQGNSA. DNA of the CDR3: TGTGCCAGCAGCTGGCTGGGGAAGGGTTCACCCCTCCACTTT. It yields the protein CASSWLGKGSPLHF.

The rearrangement links TRBV12-3 or TRBV12-4 to TRBJ2-5; possibly TRBD1 for D (5 bases). This CDR3 has 14 residues. The V end was cut by 3 bases, the J end by 4 bases, with 12 bases between. The CDR3 bases are TGTGCCAGCAGTTTCCCCGGGCAGGGAGAGACCCAGTACTTC. Amino acids: CASSFPGQGETQYF.

This clonotype appeared a few times. This sequence joins TRBV7-9 and TRBJ2-3; 9 positions agree with TRBD2. The V gene end was trimmed by 5 bases and the J gene end by 3 bases; junction bases not matched to a gene: 6. Per the germline V gene, CDR1 is SEHNR and CDR2 is FQNEAQ (reference sequence). The CDR3 length is 15 residues. In DNA form, the CDR3 reads TGTGCCAGCAGCCCGGGACTAGCTGAGACAGATACGCAGTATTTT. It encodes CASSPGLAETDTQYF.

This chain uses TRBV20-1 with TRBJ2-5; perhaps TRBD1 as D (5 bases). The CDR3 loop spans 12 amino acids. Germline V lookup: CDR1 DFQATT, CDR2 SNEGSKA (reference sequence). V was clipped by 6 bases and J by 4 bases, with 12 bases between them. The CDR3 DNA is TGCAGTGCCAGGGTATCGGGAGAGACCCAGTACTTC. This codes for CSARVSGETQYF.

The J gene is TRBJ2-1, the V gene TRBV6-1; possible D gene TRBD2, 7 bases. V lost 5 bases to trimming and J lost 9 bases, with 17 bases between them. The CDR3 sequence is 14 residues long. Germline V CDR1 and CDR2: MNHNS, SASEGT. CDR3 loop: CASSLGGAAGEQFF. The CDR3 DNA is TGTGCCAGCAGTTTGGGGGGGGCGGCGGGTGAGCAGTTCTTC.

V is TRBV6-2 or TRBV6-3 and J is TRBJ2-7, with D possibly matching TRBD1 (6 bases). CDR1 is MNHEY and CDR2 is SVGEGT in the germline V gene. Trimming took off 5 bases at V and 2 bases at J, with 13 bases between the two ends. The length of the CDR3 is 14 residues. The CDR3 protein is CASSTPTGAYEQYF. CDR3 nucleotide sequence: TGTGCCAGCAGTACCCCGACAGGTGCCTACGAGCAGTACTTC.

This clonotype was seen a handful of times. The chain combines TRBV6-1 with TRBJ2-1, with D unresolved. V was pared by 3 bases and J by 0 bases, with 6 bases between. The CDR3 runs to 14 residues. Germline CDR1 MNHNS, CDR2 SASEGT. The CDR3 DNA reads as TGTGCCAGCAGTGAGCTAGGCTCCTACAATGAGCAGTTCTTC. Its translation is CASSELGSYNEQFF.

The chain recombines TRBV29-1 with TRBJ2-3; D uncertain. Trimming stripped 7 bases from V and 0 bases from J, with 17 bases between. The CDR3 runs 15 residues. Germline CDR1 is SQVTM and CDR2 is ANQGSEA. CDR3 sequence (DNA): TGCAGCGCCTGTACAGTGTCCCCTAGCACAGATACGCAGTATTTT. As protein: CSACTVSPSTDTQYF.

V is TRBV20-1 and J is TRBJ2-6; 7 bases are a match to TRBD1. The junction had 5 bases not matched to a gene; V was cut back by 3 bases and J by 0 bases. The germline V gene encodes CDR1 DFQATT and CDR2 SNEGSKA (reference sequence). This CDR3 spans 16 amino acids. The CDR3 sequence: CSASRDRLSGANVLTF. DNA for the CDR3: TGCAGTGCTAGCCGGGACAGACTCTCTGGGGCCAACGTCCTGACTTTC.